This T cell receptor beta chain was observed in a study of cytomegalovirus exposure and HLA in healthy donors (dated by TCRdb to 2016 to 2017). About the investigation overall: An earlier analysis of approximately 640 of the donors reported about 290 Gb of sequence data and approximately 110 million unique TCR beta sequences from some 180 million T cells. An early release covering 550 to 650 HLA-typed donors comprised 250 to 350 gigabases of sequencing data and around 86 million unique TCR sequences. The genetic ancestry cluster associated with self-reported Caucasian donors included 70% to 85% of the roughly 360 genotyped donors. The study aimed to test whether signatures of past pathogen exposure could be identified by cataloging public T cell receptors. The study profiled the T cell repertoires of 550 to 700 subjects by immunosequencing and related them to cytomegalovirus serostatus. Besides the first cohort of approximately 670 subjects, a separate validation cohort made up of roughly 120 different subjects was used. The study combined high-throughput TCR immunosequencing, statistical association of individual TCRs with disease status, and machine learning to predict cytomegalovirus infection status. In a later analysis, previously published TCR beta repertoires from several hundred donors were re-analyzed and high-resolution HLA genotyping was added so that TCR occurrence patterns could be studied. Rather than drawing on any new phenotypic data, the later analysis identified candidate immune exposures from TCR beta sequences and the way those sequences occurred across donors. An earlier analysis of around 640 of the donors used high-throughput TCR beta sequencing to judge whether each TCR beta V gene segment behaved as functional or pseudogenic. Donor age, sex, ethnicity and CMV serostatus were compiled together with the repertoire data. In a later genetic analysis, genome-wide SNP genotypes for about 55% of the roughly 700 donors were used, and that subset was treated as a discovery cohort. Every discovery cohort repertoire had been produced on one sequencing platform. Class I and class II HLA loci were covered by the typing at four-digit resolution. The number of typed donors differed by locus: about 629-630 for A, B, C, DRB1 and DQB1; approximately 520 for DQA1; 606 for DPA1; and some 430 for DPB1. About five DR-DQ haplotypes were treated as single units for association and clustering because of strong linkage in the cohort. Among over 350 genotyped donors of the cohort, an average of about 240,000 unique TCR beta nucleotide sequences were sequenced per donor, roughly 20% of them non-productive. Paper-wide results and their limitations: Cytomegalovirus status was reported to be diagnosed by the classifier with high specificity and sensitivity in both the original and validation cohorts. In vitro tests confirmed that three of the cytomegalovirus-associated TCR beta chains recognize cytomegalovirus antigens. An earlier analysis of several hundred of the donors showed that most TCR beta V segments appeared in productive rearrangements either about 87% or about 30% of the time, which broadly matched IMGT annotations. In a later analysis, most CMV-associated TCR beta chains were found to appear HLA-restricted, with HLA associations seemingly driven largely by CMV exposure. In the study, approximately 160 TCR beta chains were listed as associated with cytomegalovirus. In a later analysis, several top co-occurrence clusters were reported to appear linked to parvovirus B19, influenza, CMV and Epstein-Barr virus. A later genetic analysis associated a missense DCLRE1C variant with V-gene and J-gene trimming of TCR beta chains, and an independent cohort replicated the association. Sequencing depth was assumed to be roughly uniform across donors in the presence/absence analyses, though that assumption may not hold. While some public TCRs were present in many individuals, most TCR sequences turned up only very rarely across donors. Specific HLA alleles were associated with 15,000 to 20,000 TCR beta sequences at a false discovery rate of 0.05 in a later analysis. Because HLA typing was missing for some donors at each locus, association tests included only the typed subset. Some IMGT-functional V segments, including TRBV6-2 and TRBV6-3, could not be distinguished by the 87-base-pair reads and were therefore excluded. CMV serostatus was the only immune exposure information available for the cohort. Correlated functional status among segregating V segments might reflect linkage disequilibrium, but an unknown experimental factor could not be ruled out. In a later analysis, TCR association rates were found to vary across HLA loci, with the most associated TCRs seen for DRB1 alleles and the fewest for HLA-C alleles. According to a later genetic analysis, donors in an Asian-associated ancestry cluster had fewer N-insertions in productive TCRs than the approximately 650-donor mean. Assigning TCR associations to individual alleles was difficult when HLA alleles, especially DR and DQ, strongly co-occurred. The earlier analysis of 587 of the donors excluded approximately 15 rarely observed V segments, including chromosome 9 orphons, because counts were too low. A further reported finding was that TCR beta sequences accurately predicted the HLA-A and HLA-B alleles for most subjects in the first cohort. Only TCR beta chains were sequenced in this cohort, and the absence of alpha or paired-chain data limited detectable features. A cluster of highly shared sequence variants was judged likely to represent a technical artifact of the sequencing pipeline. The authors suggested that the approach could potentially be generalized to other disease states and immunological phenotypes. In a later analysis, HLA-associated TCR beta chains were found to be more clonally expanded and to have lower generation probabilities than equally common non-associated chains.

V lost 5 bases and J lost 5 bases, and the count of bases not matched to a germline gene is 4. Inclusive of the bounding cysteine and phenylalanine, the CDR3 is 13 residues long. Kept here is only the CDR3 DNA, which spans 39 bases and is read in frame from base 1. CDR1 and CDR2, per the germline V gene (reference sequence), are LNHDA and SQIVND. Library method: the immunoSEQ multiplex PCR assay. For the multiplex PCR, a mixture combining 60 forward primers for TCR Vbeta segments and 13 reverse primers for TCR Jbeta segments was used. Amplification of the CDR3 region of rearranged TCR beta genes was performed with a multiplex PCR assay on genomic DNA. On the Illumina HiSeq System, the amplified TCR beta libraries were sequenced as 87-base-pair reads. The source study handled its data this way. Across the 700 or so repertoires, a later analysis counted roughly 84 million unique TCR beta chains, roughly 11 million of which were shared by at least two donors. A nearest-neighbor algorithm error-corrected the raw reads and collapsed the reads into unique sequences, merging closely related sequences to remove PCR and sequencing errors. V, D and J gene segments were assigned by aligning CDR3 sequences to IMGT reference sequences. Each retained sequence needed at least a six-nucleotide match to both a V gene segment and a J gene segment. A rearrangement was called productive if the CDR3 had no stop codons and remained in frame with V and J, and every other rearrangement was called non-productive. CDR3 was defined by IMGT convention, running from the second conserved V-encoded cysteine to the conserved J-encoded phenylalanine. The earlier analysis of some 550 of the donors excluded any sequence lacking an unambiguous match to a single V gene segment. In an earlier analysis of some 590 of the donors, V segments were called functional above 56.7% productive rearrangements and were called segregating when the between-donor standard deviation exceeded 5%. A statistical classification framework was built to diagnose cytomegalovirus status from the catalog of TCR beta chain sequences. In a later analysis, V and J genes were assigned by comparing TCR nucleotide sequences against IMGT/GENE-DB human TR gene sequences. In a later analysis, CDR3 sequences and most-parsimonious VDJ recombination scenarios were assigned using the TCRdist pipeline. A later analysis defined each TCR beta chain by its CDR3 amino acid sequence plus V-gene family, and excluded reads lacking a unique V-gene family. As a way to deal with suspected cross-contamination and a sequencing artifact, a later analysis dropped approximately 590 nucleotide sequences that were highly shared and had low generation probability. For each public chain, a later analysis derived a clonal expansion index from normalized ranks of inferred template counts within each repertoire. In a later analysis, generation probabilities were computed with a VDJ recombination model fitted to out-of-frame rearrangements, and the resulting probabilities were checked against IGoR. Hypergeometric tests were used in a later analysis to score TCR-TCR, TCR-HLA and TCR-CMV co-occurrence, with a repertoire-size bias correction applied to the TCR pairs. In a later analysis, false discovery rates were estimated by permuting HLA or CMV assignments 20 times. In a later analysis, co-occurring TCRs were grouped using DBSCAN, with TCRdist sequence similarity added in when clustering inside HLA-allele-positive subsets. Repertoires with fewer than 30,000 or more than 120,000 public chains, plus five repertoires with anomalous nucleotide sharing, were excluded from co-occurrence clustering. Imported from immuneACCESS, the table was reduced by TCRdb to in-frame sequences with V and J called. These copies leave out some clones; in studies compared against another copy, an unresolved V gene accounts for under half, and the cause of the remainder is not known. V and J calls and clone size are given by that table; D and trimming were obtained from the DNA. A total of about 140,000 clones appear in this sample, just under 80% of them only once. Together, the top ten hold 4% to 5.5% of the sample.

As regards this clone: Its antigen specificity is not known. Nothing much larger sits one base from this clone, and base qualities are not available.

The cohort was made up of hundreds of healthy bone marrow donors. Cohort members were all nominally healthy when sampled, although unrecorded immune exposures were likely present. CMV serostatus was positive for roughly 290 and negative for 352 of the 666 cohort members, and was not recorded for this donor. Each donor provided a peripheral blood sample, and peripheral blood mononuclear cells were used for TCR beta sequencing. Genomic DNA was extracted from the blood cell samples with the Qiagen DNeasy Blood Extraction Kit. This clonotype was sampled from a man aged 30-40 years in good health. The receptor chain draws on TRBV19 and TRBJ2-5, with 8 central nucleotides matching TRBD2. Sequenced material: PBMCs. The DNA sequence is given as TGTGCCAGTAGTCGGGAGGGCAGGGAGACCCAGTACTTC. Its translation reads: CASSREGRETQYF. Full variable domain (CDR3 extended with the reference TRBV19 and TRBJ2-5 proteins): DGGITQSPKYLFRKEGQNVTLSCEQNLNHDAMYWYRQDPGQGLRLIYYSQIVNDFQKGDIAEGYSVSREKKESFPLTVTSAQKNPTAFYLCASSREGRETQYFGPGTRLLVL.